This TCR beta chain was sequenced in a study of response to subunit inactivated influenza vaccine. MiXCR, applied by TCRdb to the RT-PCR reads, yields one record per CDR3 protein. The sample has around 750,000 distinct CDR3 sequences, 21% seen once. The CDR3 consists of 13 residues. The J segment lost 0 bases and the V segment lost 7 bases, leaving 1 base of the junction unmatched. This clonotype showed up just a few times. As yet, its antigen is unknown. General study points: After each seasonal influenza vaccination, few new T cells are recruited, the authors suggested.

Material: PBMCs from blood, obtained 4 to 6 days after vaccination. The gene calls are TRBV12-3 or TRBV12-4 and TRBJ2-5; 8 nucleotides match TRBD2. This TCR was sampled from a man in his forties or fifties who received an inactivated influenza vaccine. As DNA, the CDR3 is TGTGCCAGCACGACTAGCGACCAAGAGACCCAGTACTTC. It specifies CASTTSDQETQYF.